Shown below are 9 T cell receptor beta chains from a single sample sequenced in a study of beta chain features in type 1 diabetes. General study points: In all four CD4+ subsets, TCRB CDR3 length was significantly, moderately reduced in type 1 diabetes.

Which antigens these TCRs recognize remains unknown. Every isolated RNA sample was fully reverse transcribed, so sequencing captured expressed TCRB transcripts. Sequencing was performed with immunoSEQ multiplex PCR; in TCRdb, only in-frame clones are kept and a portion is missing. The table has hundreds of thousands of clones, more than 12% seen once; the top ten hold approximately 0.042%. The material sequenced was naive CD4+ T cells from blood. These receptors all come from a man younger than 35 with type 1 diabetes.

The chain combines TRBV7-2 with TRBJ2-7, with D possibly matching TRBD2 (6 bases). V was shortened by 7 bases and J by 7 bases, with 17 bases between the two germline ends. Germline-derived CDR1 and CDR2 are SGHTA and FQGNSA. The CDR3 has 13 residues. The CDR3 spells CASTLGTGGEQYF. CDR3 coding DNA: TGTGCCAGCACCTTGGGGACCGGAGGGGAGCAGTACTTC.

V and J are TRBV5-1 and TRBJ1-1; D may be TRBD1 (5 bases). The V gene's germline CDR1 is SGHRS and CDR2 YFSETQ. The CDR3 runs 14 residues. The V end lost 7 bases, the J end lost 1 base, and 14 bases lay between the germline ends. CDR3 amino acids: CASSSGDGNTEAFF. The DNA of the CDR3 is TGCGCCAGCTCAAGTGGGGACGGGAACACTGAAGCTTTCTTT.

The rearrangement joins TRBV4-2 to TRBJ2-3; D is possibly TRBD2 (5 bases). Germline values: CDR1 LGHNA, CDR2 YNFKEQ. The CDR3 is made up of 13 amino acids. The V end lost 0 bases, the J end lost 9 bases, and 10 bases lay between the germline ends. As DNA, the CDR3 is TGTGCCAGCAGCCAAGATATAGGCGGGACGCAGTATTTT. Translating gives CASSQDIGGTQYF.

This clone showed up just a few times. The rearrangement uses TRBV9 and TRBJ2-2; 9 positions match TRBD1. The CDR3 contains 16 residues. The trim removed 6 bases at V and 0 bases at J, leaving 6 bases unmatched. Germline V gives CDR1 SGDLS, CDR2 YYNGEE. The CDR3 bases are TGTGCCAGCAACTATAGACAGGGGGCGAACACCGGGGAGCTGTTTTTT. Protein sequence: CASNYRQGANTGELFF.

A few counts support this clone. V usage is TRBV6-5 and J usage is TRBJ1-2, with D unresolved. This CDR3 region has 14 residues. Germline CDR1 and CDR2: MNHEY and SVGAGI. V was trimmed by 9 bases and J by 1 base, leaving 15 bases between them. The CDR3 DNA reads as TGTGCCAGTAGGAAGAGTCTCCTTAACTATGGCTACACCTTC. It codes for CASRKSLLNYGYTF.

This clone was observed a few times. V gene TRBV2 combines with J gene TRBJ2-5; TRBD1 agrees at 7 bases. Per the germline V gene, CDR1 is SNHLY and CDR2 is FYNNEI. The CDR3 is 14 residues long. Trimming removed 5 bases from V and 1 base from J; junction bases left unmatched: 4. DNA of the CDR3: TGTGCCAGCAGTAGACAGGGCTTCCAAGAGACCCAGTACTTC. Protein sequence: CASSRQGFQETQYF.

This clone was counted only a few times. V is TRBV2 and J is TRBJ2-5; D call uncertain. Germline V gene sequence: CDR1 SNHLY, CDR2 FYNNEI. V was clipped by 5 bases and J by 4 bases, with 11 bases between them. The CDR3 length is 13 residues. CDR3 coding DNA: TGTGCCAGCAGTAATACAGATGTAGAGACCCAGTACTTC. As protein: CASSNTDVETQYF.

This clone appeared a few times. The chain has TRBV10-3 and TRBJ2-1, with TRBD2 matching 12 bases. The CDR3 spans 16 residues. Per the germline V gene, CDR1 is ENHRY and CDR2 is SYGVKD. Trimming cost V 3 bases and J 7 bases; bases outside gene matches: 7. The DNA of the CDR3 is TGTGCCATCAGTGATCTAGCGGGGGGGCAGTCAAATGAGCAGTTCTTC. This encodes CAISDLAGGQSNEQFF.

The chain uses TRBV18 and TRBJ1-2, with TRBD1 matching 7 bases. This CDR3 comprises 14 residues. Germline CDR1 KGHSH, CDR2 LQKENI. J lost 4 bases, V lost 4 bases, and 6 bases had no gene match. Here the CDR3 DNA reads TGTGCCAGCTCACTCGACAGGGTACGCTATGGCTACACCTTC. It is translated as CASSLDRVRYGYTF.